These 8 T cell receptor beta chains were all obtained from the same sample, sequenced in a study of T cells in tumors after PD-1 blockade. Measured with immunoSEQ multiplex PCR; TCRdb has only the in-frame clones, and not every one. There are tens of thousands of clones in the sample; approximately 78% occur only once, and approximately 26% lies in the top ten. Specimen: PBMCs, collected before anti-PD-1 treatment. Receptor source: a human donor with basal cell carcinoma.

The genes are TRBV6-2 or TRBV6-3 and TRBJ1-6; D unresolved. Germline V CDR1 and CDR2: MNHEY, SVGEGT. The CDR3 loop spans 14 amino acids. The V end was cut by 2 bases, the J end by 8 bases, with 10 bases between. The CDR3 DNA reads TGTGCCAGCAGTTACAGAGGGAGGGATTCACCCCTCCACTTT. It specifies CASSYRGRDSPLHF.

The chain recombines TRBV6-4 with TRBJ2-3; D possibly corresponds to TRBD2 (5 bases). This CDR3 is 14 amino acids long. CDR1 is MRHNA, CDR2 SNTAGT, per germline. Trimming removed 4 bases at V and 2 bases at J, with 10 bases between. CDR3 bases: TGTGCCAGCAGTGTAAAGGGAGACACAGATACGCAGTATTTT. Its translation: CASSVKGDTDTQYF.

This clone was recorded only once. The chain is built from TRBV11-2 and TRBJ2-6; no reliable D call. Germline values: CDR1 SGHAT, CDR2 FQNNGV. The V gene lost 7 bases and the J gene lost 0 bases, with 19 bases spanning the gap. The CDR3 totals 18 residues. The CDR3 coding sequence is TGTGCCAGCACGGGTAGGAACATTTCCTACTCTGGGGCCAACGTCCTGACTTTC. This encodes CASTGRNISYSGANVLTF.

The genes are TRBV7-3 and TRBJ2-3; D is ambiguous. The CDR3 covers 14 residues. Trimming shortened V by 0 bases and J by 1 base, and 5 bases separated the two germline ends. Germline values: CDR1 SGHTA, CDR2 FQGTGA. The CDR3, as DNA: TGTGCCAGCAGCTTAACCCAGGGCACAGATACGCAGTATTTT. This encodes CASSLTQGTDTQYF.

This chain joins TRBV10-1 and TRBJ2-1, with a tentative D call TRBD1 (6 bases). The CDR3 spans 14 residues. The germline CDR1 and CDR2 sequences are WNHNN and SYGVQD (reference sequence). V lost 4 bases and J 7 bases, leaving 14 bases between the germline ends. As DNA, the CDR3 is TGCGCCAGCAGTGTCGCTCGGACAGCGAATGAGCAGTTCTTC. Protein product: CASSVARTANEQFF.

The rearrangement links TRBV10-3 to TRBJ2-6, with 7 bases that match TRBD1. The CDR3 contains 16 residues. CDR1 ENHRY and CDR2 SYGVKD come from the germline V gene. The ends lost 10 bases at V and 0 bases at J; junction bases unmatched: 9. CDR3 sequence (DNA): TGTGCCACTTGGACAGGTGTGACCTCTGGGGCCAACGTCCTGACTTTC. Protein sequence: CATWTGVTSGANVLTF.

The chain joins TRBV28 to TRBJ2-2; 7 bases line up with TRBD1. Per the germline V gene, CDR1 is MDHEN and CDR2 is SYDVKM. The CDR3 spans 15 residues. V dropped 2 bases and J dropped 0; count of bases not matched to a gene: 0. The CDR3 nucleotides are TGTGCCAGCAGTTTAGGGACAGCGAACACCGGGGAGCTGTTTTTT. This encodes CASSLGTANTGELFF.

The J gene is TRBJ2-1, the V gene TRBV5-6, with 9 bases identical to TRBD1. CDR1 and CDR2 from the germline V gene are SGHDT and YYEEEE. The V and J ends lost 4 bases and 3 bases, in that order; junction bases with no gene match: 5. The CDR3 spans 15 residues. This CDR3 is CASSRRQGVYNEQFF. CDR3 nucleotides: TGTGCCAGCAGCCGCAGACAGGGGGTCTACAATGAGCAGTTCTTC.